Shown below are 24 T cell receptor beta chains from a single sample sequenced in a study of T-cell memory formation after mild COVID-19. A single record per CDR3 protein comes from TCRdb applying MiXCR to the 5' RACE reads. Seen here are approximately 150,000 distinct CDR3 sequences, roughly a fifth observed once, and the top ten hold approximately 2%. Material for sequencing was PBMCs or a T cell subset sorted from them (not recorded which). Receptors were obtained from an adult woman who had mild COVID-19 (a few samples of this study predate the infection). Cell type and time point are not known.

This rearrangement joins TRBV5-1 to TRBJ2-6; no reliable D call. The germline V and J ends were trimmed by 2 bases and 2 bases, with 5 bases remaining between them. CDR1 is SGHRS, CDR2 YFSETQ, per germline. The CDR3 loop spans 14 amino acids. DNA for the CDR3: TGCGCCAGCAGCTTAAGAGCTGGGGCCAACGTCCTGACTTTC. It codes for CASSLRAGANVLTF.

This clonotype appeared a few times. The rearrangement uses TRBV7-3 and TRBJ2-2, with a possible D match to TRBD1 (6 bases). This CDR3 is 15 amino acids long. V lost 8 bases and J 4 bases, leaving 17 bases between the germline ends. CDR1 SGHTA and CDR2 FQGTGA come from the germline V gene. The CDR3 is CASASGQRPTGELFF. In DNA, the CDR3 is TGTGCCAGCGCGTCTGGACAGAGACCCACCGGGGAGCTGTTTTTT.

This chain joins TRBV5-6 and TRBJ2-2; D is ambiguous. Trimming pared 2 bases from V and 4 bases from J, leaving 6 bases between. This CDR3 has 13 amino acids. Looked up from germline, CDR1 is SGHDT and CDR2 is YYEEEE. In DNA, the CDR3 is TGTGCCAGCAGCTTATACCCCACCGGGGAGCTGTTTTTT. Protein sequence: CASSLYPTGELFF.

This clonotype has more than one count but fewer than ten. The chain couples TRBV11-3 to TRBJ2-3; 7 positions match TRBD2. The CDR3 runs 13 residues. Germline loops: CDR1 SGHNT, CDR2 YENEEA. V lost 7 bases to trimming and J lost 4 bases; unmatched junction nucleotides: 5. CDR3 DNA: TGTGCCAGCAACGAGCGGGGACCAGATACGCAGTATTTT. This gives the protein CASNERGPDTQYF.

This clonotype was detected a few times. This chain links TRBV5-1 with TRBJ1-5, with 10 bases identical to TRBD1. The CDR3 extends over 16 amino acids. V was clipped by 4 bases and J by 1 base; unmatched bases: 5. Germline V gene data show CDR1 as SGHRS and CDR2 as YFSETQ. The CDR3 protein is CASSPWTGGSNQPQHF. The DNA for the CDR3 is TGCGCCAGCAGCCCCTGGACAGGGGGGAGCAATCAGCCCCAGCATTTT.

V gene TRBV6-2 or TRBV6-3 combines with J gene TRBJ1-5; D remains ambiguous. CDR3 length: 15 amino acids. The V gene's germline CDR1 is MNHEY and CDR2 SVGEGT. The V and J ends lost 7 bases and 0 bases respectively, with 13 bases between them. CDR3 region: CASTKTPYSNQPQHF. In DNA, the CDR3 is TGTGCCAGCACAAAAACCCCGTATAGCAATCAGCCCCAGCATTTT.

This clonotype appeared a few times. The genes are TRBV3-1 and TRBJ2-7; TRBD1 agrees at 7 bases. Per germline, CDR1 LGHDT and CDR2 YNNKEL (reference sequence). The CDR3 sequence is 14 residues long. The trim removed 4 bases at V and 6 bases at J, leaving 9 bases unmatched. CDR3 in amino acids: CASSPGQTTSEQYF. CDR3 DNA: TGTGCCAGCAGCCCGGGACAGACTACGTCCGAGCAGTACTTC.

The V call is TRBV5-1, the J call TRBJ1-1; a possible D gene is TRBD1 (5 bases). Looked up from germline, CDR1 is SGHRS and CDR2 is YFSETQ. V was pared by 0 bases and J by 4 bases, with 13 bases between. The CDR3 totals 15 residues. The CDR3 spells CASSLVPGGSTEAFF. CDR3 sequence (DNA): TGCGCCAGCAGCTTGGTGCCGGGGGGAAGCACTGAAGCTTTCTTT.

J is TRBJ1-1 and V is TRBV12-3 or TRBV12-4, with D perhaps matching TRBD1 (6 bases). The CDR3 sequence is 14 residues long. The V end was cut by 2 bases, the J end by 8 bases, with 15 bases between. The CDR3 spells CASSLFEAGDEAFF. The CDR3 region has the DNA TGTGCCAGCAGTTTATTTGAAGCAGGGGACGAAGCTTTCTTT.

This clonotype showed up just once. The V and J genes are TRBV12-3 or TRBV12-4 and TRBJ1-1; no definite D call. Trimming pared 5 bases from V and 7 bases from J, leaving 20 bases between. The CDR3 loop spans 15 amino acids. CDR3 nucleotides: TGTGCCAGCAGTAGCGGGAGTGGGTTAGTGGGTGAAGCTTTCTTT. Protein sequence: CASSSGSGLVGEAFF.

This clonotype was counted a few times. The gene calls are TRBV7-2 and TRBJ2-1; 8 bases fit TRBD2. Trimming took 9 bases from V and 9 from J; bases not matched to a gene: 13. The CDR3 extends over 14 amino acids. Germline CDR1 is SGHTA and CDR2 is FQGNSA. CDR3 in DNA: TGTGCCAGTAGCGGGGAGGTCGGGCGTCGTGAGCAGTTCTTC. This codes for CASSGEVGRREQFF.

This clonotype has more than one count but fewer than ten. The CDR3 region has the DNA TGCGCCAGCAGTGAGCAGAGCTCCTATAATTCACCCCTCCACTTT. This sequence encodes CASSEQSSYNSPLHF. The V call is TRBV10-2, the J call TRBJ1-6; no clear D. The V and J ends lost 2 bases and 0 bases respectively, with 5 bases between them. CDR1 is WSHSY, CDR2 SAAADI, per germline. The CDR3 extends over 15 amino acids.

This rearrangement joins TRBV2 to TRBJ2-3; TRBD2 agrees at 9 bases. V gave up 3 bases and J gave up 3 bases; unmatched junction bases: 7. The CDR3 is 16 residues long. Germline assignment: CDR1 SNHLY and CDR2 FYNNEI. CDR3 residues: CASSDKSGRRTDTQYF. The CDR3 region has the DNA TGTGCCAGCAGTGATAAGAGCGGGAGGCGAACAGATACGCAGTATTTT.

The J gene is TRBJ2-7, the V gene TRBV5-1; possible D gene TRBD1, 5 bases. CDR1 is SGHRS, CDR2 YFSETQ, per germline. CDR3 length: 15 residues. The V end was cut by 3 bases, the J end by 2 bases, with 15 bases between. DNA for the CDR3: TGCGCCAGCAGCTCCGCTGGACGGACAACCTACGAGCAGTACTTC. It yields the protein CASSSAGRTTYEQYF.

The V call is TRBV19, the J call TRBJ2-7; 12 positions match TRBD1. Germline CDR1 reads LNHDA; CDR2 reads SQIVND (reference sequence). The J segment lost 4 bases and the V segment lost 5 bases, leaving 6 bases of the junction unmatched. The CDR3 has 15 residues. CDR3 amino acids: CASSWDRGLNYEQYF. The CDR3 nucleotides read TGTGCCAGTAGTTGGGACAGGGGGCTAAATTACGAGCAGTACTTC.

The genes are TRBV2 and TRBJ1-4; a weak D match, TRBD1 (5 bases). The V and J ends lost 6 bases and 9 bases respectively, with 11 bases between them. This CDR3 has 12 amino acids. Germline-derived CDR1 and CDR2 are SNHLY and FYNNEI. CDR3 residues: CASRPTGKKLFF. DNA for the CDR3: TGTGCCAGCAGGCCTACAGGAAAAAAACTGTTTTTT.

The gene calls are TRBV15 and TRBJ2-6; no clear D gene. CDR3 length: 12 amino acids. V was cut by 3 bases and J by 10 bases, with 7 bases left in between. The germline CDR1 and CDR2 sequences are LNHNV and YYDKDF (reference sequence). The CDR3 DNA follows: TGTGCCACCAGCAGCGATGGGAACGTCCTGACTTTC. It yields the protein CATSSDGNVLTF. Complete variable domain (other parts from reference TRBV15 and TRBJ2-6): DAMVIQNPRYQVTQFGKPVTLSCSQTLNHNVMYWYQQKSSQAPKLLFHYYDKDFNNEADTPDNFQSRRPNTSFCFLDIRSPGLGDTAMYLCATSSDGNVLTFGAGSRLTVL.

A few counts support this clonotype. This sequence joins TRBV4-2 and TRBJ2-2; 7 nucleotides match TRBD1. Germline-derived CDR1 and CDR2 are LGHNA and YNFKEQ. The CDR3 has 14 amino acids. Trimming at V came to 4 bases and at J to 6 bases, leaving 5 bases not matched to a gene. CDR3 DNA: TGTGCCAGCAGCCGCGAAGGGGGCCCCGGGGAGCTGTTTTTT. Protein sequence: CASSREGGPGELFF.

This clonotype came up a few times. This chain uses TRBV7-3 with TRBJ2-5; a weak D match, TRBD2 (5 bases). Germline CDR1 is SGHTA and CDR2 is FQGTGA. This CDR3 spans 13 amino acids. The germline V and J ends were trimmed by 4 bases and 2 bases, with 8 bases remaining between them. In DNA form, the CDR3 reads TGTGCCAGCAGCTCCAGCGGTCAAGAGACCCAGTACTTC. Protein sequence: CASSSSGQETQYF.

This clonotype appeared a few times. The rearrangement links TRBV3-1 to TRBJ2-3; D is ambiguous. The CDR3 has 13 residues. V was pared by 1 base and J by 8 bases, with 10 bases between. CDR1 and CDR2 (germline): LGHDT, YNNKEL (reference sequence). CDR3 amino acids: CASSQAKNPTQYF. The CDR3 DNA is TGTGCCAGCAGCCAAGCAAAGAACCCTACGCAGTATTTT.

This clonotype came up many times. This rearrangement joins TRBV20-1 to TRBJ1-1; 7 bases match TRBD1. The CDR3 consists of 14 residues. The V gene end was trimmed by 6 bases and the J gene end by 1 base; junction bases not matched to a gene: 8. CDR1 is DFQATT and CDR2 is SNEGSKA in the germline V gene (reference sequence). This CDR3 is CSARGGGGNTEAFF. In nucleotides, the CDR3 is TGCAGTGCCCGAGGGGGCGGCGGGAACACTGAAGCTTTCTTT.

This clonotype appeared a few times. Written as DNA, the CDR3 is TGCAGCGTCGACCGGTCGGGGCGGGATACGCAGTATTTT. It is translated as CSVDRSGRDTQYF. The chain has TRBV29-1 and TRBJ2-3; D may match TRBD1 or TRBD2 (5 bases each). CDR3 length: 13 amino acids. Trimming left V 6 bases short and J 6 bases short, with 16 bases between. CDR1 SQVTM and CDR2 ANQGSEA come from the germline V gene.

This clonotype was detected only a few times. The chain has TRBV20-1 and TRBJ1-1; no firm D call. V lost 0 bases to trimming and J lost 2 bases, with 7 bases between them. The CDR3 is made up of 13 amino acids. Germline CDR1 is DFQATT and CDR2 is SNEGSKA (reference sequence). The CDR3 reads CSARDFRNTEAFF. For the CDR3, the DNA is TGCAGTGCTAGAGATTTCAGAAACACTGAAGCTTTCTTT.

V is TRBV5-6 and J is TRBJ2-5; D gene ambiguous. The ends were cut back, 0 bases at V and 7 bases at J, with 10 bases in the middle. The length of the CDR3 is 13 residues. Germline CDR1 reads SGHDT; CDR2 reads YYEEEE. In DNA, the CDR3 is TGTGCCAGCAGCTTGGGGGTCCGGAGGACCCAGTACTTC. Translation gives CASSLGVRRTQYF.